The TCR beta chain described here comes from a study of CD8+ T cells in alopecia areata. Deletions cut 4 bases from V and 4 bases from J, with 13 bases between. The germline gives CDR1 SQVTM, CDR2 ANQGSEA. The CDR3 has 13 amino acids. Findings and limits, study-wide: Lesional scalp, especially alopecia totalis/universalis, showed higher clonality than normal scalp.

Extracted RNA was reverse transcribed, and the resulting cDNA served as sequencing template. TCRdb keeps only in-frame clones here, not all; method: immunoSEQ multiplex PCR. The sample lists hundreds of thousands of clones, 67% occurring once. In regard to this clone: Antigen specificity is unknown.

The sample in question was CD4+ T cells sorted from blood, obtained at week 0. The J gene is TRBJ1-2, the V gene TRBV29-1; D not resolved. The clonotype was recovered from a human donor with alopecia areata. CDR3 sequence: CSVVMEVGYGYTF. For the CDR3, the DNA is TGCAGCGTTGTAATGGAGGTCGGCTATGGCTACACCTTC.